The 6 T cell receptor beta chains given below trace back to one sample, sequenced in a study of blood T cell repertoires in COVID-19. The table came from immunoSEQ multiplex PCR; TCRdb's copy has only in-frame clones and leaves some out. The top ten hold over 0.7% of the sample, which has more than 300,000 clones, roughly nine tenths seen once. The sequencing sample was made of PBMCs or T cells enriched from blood (not recorded which). These receptors originate from a woman between 40 and 55 years old who had been exposed to COVID-19.

The chain has TRBV6-4 and TRBJ2-1; TRBD2 matches at 9 bases. The length of the CDR3 is 15 residues. CDR1 is MRHNA, CDR2 SNTAGT, per germline. With V trimmed by 5 bases and J by 8 bases, 10 bases remained unmatched. The CDR3 sequence: CASSLLAGAVDEQFF. DNA for the CDR3: TGTGCCAGCAGTTTATTAGCGGGAGCCGTAGATGAGCAGTTCTTC.

The CDR3 is CASSVETGYNQPQHF. In DNA, the CDR3 is TGTGCCAGCAGCGTAGAGACAGGTTACAATCAGCCCCAGCATTTT. This sequence joins TRBV9 and TRBJ1-5; a weak D match, TRBD1 (6 bases). Trimming shortened V by 0 bases and J by 3 bases, and 10 bases separated the two germline ends. This CDR3 spans 15 amino acids. Per germline, CDR1 SGDLS and CDR2 YYNGEE. The whole variable domain, remainder taken from reference TRBV9 and TRBJ1-5, is DSGVTQTPKHLITATGQRVTLRCSPRSGDLSVYWYQQSLDQGLQFLIQYYNGEERAKGNILERFSAQQFPDLHSELNLSSLELGDSALYFCASSVETGYNQPQHFGDGTRLSIL.

J is TRBJ2-7 and V is TRBV19; 12 bases are shared with TRBD2. Germline values: CDR1 LNHDA, CDR2 SQIVND (reference sequence). With V trimmed by 4 bases and J by 2 bases, 6 bases remained unmatched. CDR3 length: 16 residues. CDR3 bases: TGTGCCAGTAGTAACGGCCTAGCGGGGGGGCCCTACGAGCAGTACTTC. It translates to CASSNGLAGGPYEQYF.

The rearrangement uses TRBV5-1 and TRBJ2-3, with a tentative D call TRBD2 (6 bases). V was pared by 0 bases and J by 2 bases, with 13 bases between. The CDR3 contains 16 residues. Germline-derived CDR1 and CDR2 are SGHRS and YFSETQ. The CDR3 sequence is CASSLAGAGHTDTQYF. The DNA of the CDR3 is TGCGCCAGCAGCTTGGCCGGGGCGGGGCACACAGATACGCAGTATTTT.

This chain connects TRBV18 to TRBJ1-1; D is unclear. The V and J ends lost 3 bases and 3 bases respectively, with 8 bases between them. This CDR3 is 13 amino acids long. Looked up from germline, CDR1 is KGHSH and CDR2 is LQKENI. The CDR3: CASSPAPDTEAFF. DNA for the CDR3: TGTGCCAGCTCACCGGCCCCCGACACTGAAGCTTTCTTT.

The chain joins TRBV7-2 to TRBJ1-2; D not certain. The V and J ends lost 3 bases and 0 bases respectively, with 11 bases between them. The CDR3 has 15 residues. The germline V gene encodes CDR1 SGHTA and CDR2 FQGNSA. The CDR3 spells CASSLTRQTNYGYTF. CDR3 nucleotides: TGTGCCAGCAGCTTGACGCGGCAGACTAACTATGGCTACACCTTC.